Sequencing of this T cell receptor beta chain was carried out in a study of T-cell memory formation after mild COVID-19. General study findings and limits: Some SARS-CoV-2-responding clones were already detected in memory before infection. Researchers report contracting CD4+ clones mostly in CM and EM, with CD8+ clones in EMRA. Clones from the second wave (peaking day 37) had unconfirmed SARS-CoV-2 specificity.

As for this clonotype: Antigen unknown.

TCRdb fed the 5' RACE reads into MiXCR, producing one record per CDR3 protein. Among 350,000 to 400,000 distinct CDR3 sequences listed, approximately 14% were seen once. Trimming removed 3 bases from V and 5 bases from J, with 9 bases in between. There are 13 residues in the CDR3. Germline CDR1 is SGHRS and CDR2 is YFSETQ. The origin of this receptor is a man aged 18 to 29 who had mild COVID-19 (a few samples of this study predate the infection). Cell type and time point are not known. The rearrangement uses TRBV5-1 and TRBJ2-1, with D perhaps TRBD1 or TRBD2 (5 bases each). The sample comprised PBMCs or a T cell subset sorted from them (not recorded which). The CDR3 sequence: CASSWGRNNEQFF. In DNA, the CDR3 is TGCGCCAGCAGCTGGGGACGGAACAATGAGCAGTTCTTC.